This T cell receptor beta chain was captured in a study of blood T cell repertoires in COVID-19. This CDR3 has 15 amino acids. With 2 bases clipped from V and 3 bases from J, the junction kept 7 bases outside the gene matches. Germline-derived CDR1 and CDR2 are SGHDT and YYEEEE. Enrollment of patients from Seattle took place during active infection, with longitudinal follow-up. Data came from immunoSEQ multiplex PCR; TCRdb stores just in-frame clones and leaves some out. The sample lists about 300,000 clones; roughly nine tenths were seen once. The sequence came from a woman in her twenties or thirties with COVID-19, enrolled during active disease. Sequenced material: peripheral blood. This chain joins TRBV5-6 and TRBJ1-2, with 7 bases aligning to TRBD1. This chain's CDR3 is CASSLGQDVYYGYTF. Here the CDR3 DNA reads TGTGCCAGCAGCTTAGGACAGGACGTTTACTATGGCTACACCTTC.